This TCR beta chain stems from a study of spatial heterogeneity in lung cancer. For the study at large: As counted in raw reads, each unique TCR and UMI combination appeared more than ten times on average. General observations from the study: Expanded intratumoral alpha and beta TCR counts tracked tumor mutation counts.

Carried by each TCR cDNA molecule was a unique molecular identifier. TCRdb redid the calling of the 5' RACE reads with MiXCR, one entry per CDR3 protein. In the table there are over 15,000 distinct CDR3 sequences, approximately 6.8% of which are singletons. Ten or more counts support this clonotype. Antigen unknown. Within a library made for alpha chains, this beta chain is off target, and its count is uninformative. V was clipped by 4 bases and J by 0 bases, with 11 bases between them. Germline V lookup: CDR1 SGHRS, CDR2 YFSETQ. The CDR3 has 15 residues. The time point was: sample taken at primary tumor resection. Unsorted whole RNA samples from tumor, nontumor lung or frozen PBMC were sequenced.

V is TRBV5-1 and J is TRBJ2-4; D is ambiguous. Sequenced material: lung tumor tissue, taken at surgery. This receptor was obtained from a female donor with early-stage non-small cell lung cancer. CDR3 amino acids: CASSLLVGAKNIQYF. CDR3 in DNA: TGCGCCAGCAGCCTACTCGTGGGAGCCAAAAACATTCAGTACTTC.